Listed below are T cell receptor beta chains from one sample, sequenced in a study of blood T cell repertoires in COVID-19. Method: immunoSEQ multiplex PCR; TCRdb's copy keeps in-frame clones and lacks some. Here the sample spans approximately 180,000 clones, roughly 84% being singletons. Sequenced material: peripheral blood. The source is a person between 65 and 79 years old with COVID-19, enrolled during active disease. Both conserved end residues are part of each CDR3. A D gene is named only where the DNA matches it firmly. Expanded clones get a size class; other rows say once, few or many, or leave the size out.

clone size	D gene	V gene	J gene	CDR3 protein	CDR3 DNA
.	.	TRBV12-3/TRBV12-4	TRBJ1-5	CASSRGGPQHF	TGTGCCAGCAGCCGCGGGGGGCCCCAGCATTTT
.	.	TRBV6-6	TRBJ2-2	CASGGTANTGELFF	TGTGCCAGCGGAGGGACTGCTAACACCGGGGAGCTGTTTTTT
once	TRBD1	TRBV19	TRBJ1-4	CATKWKGAANEKLFF	TGTGCCACCAAGTGGAAGGGGGCTGCTAATGAAAAACTGTTTTTT
.	.	TRBV5-4	TRBJ1-3	CASSLGLGSGGTGNTIYF	TGTGCCAGCAGCTTGGGGTTGGGGTCGGGGGGCACTGGAAACACCATATATTTT
.	.	TRBV5-1	TRBJ1-1	CASSLSGRETEAFF	TGCGCCAGCAGTTTATCAGGGAGGGAAACTGAAGCTTTCTTT
.	TRBD2	TRBV5-1	TRBJ2-1	CASSGASGISEQFF	TGCGCCAGCAGTGGGGCTAGCGGGATTAGTGAGCAGTTCTTC
.	TRBD2	TRBV6-5	TRBJ2-7	CASTQREGRSEQYF	TGTGCCAGCACTCAACGGGAGGGCCGGTCCGAGCAGTACTTC
few	TRBD2	TRBV7-2	TRBJ2-2	CASSLLAGDIFTGELFF	TGTGCCAGCAGCTTATTGGCGGGAGATATTTTTACCGGGGAGCTGTTTTTT
.	.	TRBV19	TRBJ2-1	CASSPWGAGLSYNEQFF	TGTGCCAGTAGTCCATGGGGTGCGGGGCTCTCCTACAATGAGCAGTTCTTC
.	.	TRBV4-2	TRBJ2-3	CASSQLQTSGGTDTQYF	TGTGCCAGCAGCCAACTTCAGACCTCCGGGGGCACAGATACGCAGTATTTT
.	.	TRBV28	TRBJ2-1	CASRLPQFGSDNEQFF	TGTGCCAGCAGGTTACCCCAGTTTGGGAGCGACAATGAGCAGTTCTTC
.	TRBD1	TRBV19	TRBJ1-2	CATTRTGMEDYGYTF	TGTGCCACGACTAGGACAGGGATGGAGGACTATGGCTACACCTTC
.	.	TRBV7-2	TRBJ2-7	CASSLVGGRVSEQYF	TGTGCCAGCAGCTTAGTCGGGGGGCGCGTTAGCGAGCAGTACTTC
.	.	TRBV14	TRBJ2-7	CASSQVYRRGWDEQYF	TGTGCCAGCAGCCAAGTTTACAGGCGGGGCTGGGACGAGCAGTACTTC
.	TRBD1	TRBV4-1	TRBJ2-7	CASSQPTGSLSFEQYF	TGCGCCAGCAGCCAGCCGACAGGGTCGTTATCTTTTGAGCAGTACTTC
.	.	TRBV6-5	TRBJ1-5	CASSYSGREDQPQHF	TGTGCCAGCAGTTACTCTGGGAGGGAGGATCAGCCCCAGCATTTT
.	TRBD2	TRBV28	TRBJ2-6	CASSFGIPGGSGANVLTF	TGTGCCAGCAGTTTCGGGATTCCGGGAGGTTCTGGGGCCAACGTCCTGACTTTC
.	TRBD1	TRBV28	TRBJ1-2	CASSSTGAYGYTF	TGTGCCAGCAGTTCCACAGGGGCATATGGCTACACCTTC
.	.	TRBV6-5	TRBJ2-7	CASSNNLLTYEQYF	TGTGCCAGCAGTAACAACCTCTTGACCTACGAGCAGTACTTC
.	.	TRBV27	TRBJ2-2	CASRVGGIGELFF	TGTGCCAGCAGGGTAGGCGGGATTGGGGAGCTGTTTTTT
.	.	TRBV9	TRBJ1-4	CASSVERQSVSEKLFF	TGTGCCAGCAGCGTAGAGAGACAATCGGTTAGTGAAAAACTGTTTTTT
.	TRBD1	TRBV6-1	TRBJ1-2	CASSEPGIFWDSF	TGTGCCAGCAGTGAACCGGGGATTTTCTGGGACAGCTTC
.	TRBD1	TRBV27	TRBJ1-5	CASSAGTGRGNQPQHF	TGTGCCAGCAGTGCGGGGACAGGTCGAGGTAATCAGCCCCAGCATTTT
.	.	TRBV6-1	TRBJ2-6	CASSEALGAGANVLTF	TGTGCCAGCAGTGAAGCGCTAGGGGCTGGGGCCAACGTCCTGACTTTC
.	.	TRBV28	TRBJ2-4	CASRSQGVKNIQYF	TGTGCCAGCAGATCGCAGGGCGTCAAAAACATTCAGTACTTC
.	TRBD2	TRBV6-1	TRBJ2-3	CASSALAGGVTDTQYF	TGTGCCAGCAGTGCACTAGCGGGAGGTGTCACAGATACGCAGTATTTT
.	TRBD2	TRBV4-2	TRBJ2-2	CASSQGLAGGRPGELFF	TGTGCCAGCAGCCAAGGACTAGCGGGAGGACGTCCCGGGGAGCTGTTTTTT
.	TRBD1	TRBV5-4	TRBJ2-1	CASSLGRGGQGLNEQFF	TGTGCCAGCAGCTTGGGAAGGGGGGGACAGGGGCTCAATGAGCAGTTCTTC
few	TRBD2	TRBV4-1	TRBJ2-1	CASSQDLGLAGGFLIF	TGCGCCAGCAGCCAAGATCTTGGACTAGCGGGGGGGTTTCTGATCTTC
.	.	TRBV27	TRBJ1-2	CASSLSTCGYTF	TGTGCCAGCAGTTTATCGACTTGTGGCTACACCTTC
once	TRBD1	TRBV3-1/TRBV3-2	TRBJ1-6	CASSQEYQGQLSSYNSPLHF	TGTGCCAGCAGCCAAGAATATCAGGGACAGCTAAGCTCCTATAATTCACCCCTCCACTTT
.	.	TRBV9	TRBJ1-5	CASSVDGNQPQHF	TGTGCCAGCAGCGTAGACGGGAATCAGCCCCAGCATTTT
.	.	TRBV27	TRBJ1-3	CASSVSLGNTIYF	TGTGCCAGCAGTGTTAGTCTTGGAAACACCATATATTTT
.	.	TRBV11-2	TRBJ1-5	CASSTPPGQPNNQPQHF	TGTGCCAGCAGCACCCCCCCTGGACAGCCTAACAATCAGCCCCAGCATTTT
.	.	TRBV30	TRBJ1-5	CAWSAVSRSNQPQHF	TGTGCCTGGAGTGCCGTGAGTCGGAGCAATCAGCCCCAGCATTTT
.	TRBD2	TRBV29-1	TRBJ2-1	CSAGAGVGNEQFF	TGCAGCGCTGGAGCGGGAGTAGGAAATGAGCAGTTCTTC
few	TRBD2	TRBV10-1	TRBJ2-7	CASSGELAVTYEQYF	TGCGCCAGCAGTGGCGAACTAGCGGTAACCTACGAGCAGTACTTC
.	.	TRBV23-1	TRBJ1-6	CASSQSCPSSYNSPLHF	TGCGCCAGCAGTCAATCATGCCCGAGCTCCTATAATTCACCCCTCCACTTT
few	.	TRBV5-8	TRBJ1-5	CASSLGAYRLNQPQHF	TGTGCCAGCAGCTTGGGTGCATACCGACTTAATCAGCCCCAGCATTTT
.	TRBD2	TRBV15	TRBJ2-7	CATSRRLAGGPERYEQYF	TGTGCCACCAGCAGGAGGCTAGCGGGAGGGCCAGAGAGATACGAGCAGTACTTC
.	TRBD1	TRBV7-3	TRBJ1-2	CASSQNPGTAYGYTF	TGTGCCAGCAGCCAAAACCCCGGGACAGCCTATGGCTACACCTTC
.	TRBD2	TRBV29-1	TRBJ2-5	CSVETSGGWTQYF	TGCAGCGTTGAAACTAGCGGGGGTTGGACCCAGTACTTC
.	TRBD2	TRBV5-4	TRBJ2-5	CASSSYRGEETQYF	TGTGCCAGCAGCTCCTATCGGGGGGAAGAGACCCAGTACTTC
.	.	TRBV12-3/TRBV12-4	TRBJ2-1	CASSSTPSRGFF	TGTGCCAGCAGTTCGACCCCTTCCCGAGGATTCTTC
.	.	TRBV7-2	TRBJ1-4	CASSLPPVRFVRHEKLFF	TGTGCCAGCAGCTTACCCCCCGTCAGGTTCGTAAGGCATGAAAAACTGTTTTTT